These 21 T cell receptor beta chains share one sample of origin, sequenced in a study of OX40 agonist ivuxolimab in advanced cancers. Libraries were prepared by immunoSEQ multiplex PCR; TCRdb keeps only in-frame clonotypes and omits some of them. The sample contains about 74,000 clones, 80% to 85% of which appear only once. Sequences were derived from CD4+ or CD8+ T cells sorted from blood, sampled in a trial of the OX40 agonist ivuxolimab. The receptor set was obtained from an adult with an advanced solid tumor such as melanoma, head and neck, liver or kidney cancer.

This clone was recorded only once. The rearrangement joins TRBV7-2 to TRBJ1-4, with D maybe TRBD1 (5 bases). The CDR3 spans 15 residues. The V gene lost 4 bases and the J gene lost 7 bases, with 16 bases spanning the gap. Germline-derived CDR1 and CDR2 are SGHTA and FQGNSA. The CDR3, as DNA: TGTGCCAGCAGCTCCATAAAGGCGGGGCCTGAAAAACTGTTTTTT. Its translation: CASSSIKAGPEKLFF.

V and J are TRBV7-3 and TRBJ1-5; a possible D gene is TRBD1 (6 bases). Deletions cut 0 bases from V and 3 bases from J, with 9 bases between. The CDR3 runs 15 residues. Germline V gene lookup returns CDR1 SGHTA and CDR2 FQGTGA. The CDR3 protein is CASSLTGGLNQPQHF. The CDR3 DNA reads as TGTGCCAGCAGCTTAACAGGGGGGCTCAATCAGCCCCAGCATTTT.

This sequence joins TRBV19 and TRBJ2-7, with D maybe TRBD1 (6 bases). Germline-derived CDR1 and CDR2 are LNHDA and SQIVND (reference sequence). The ends were cut back, 8 bases at V and 0 bases at J, with 17 bases in the middle. This CDR3 region has 15 residues. The CDR3 DNA follows: TGTGCCAGTTCCCGCACCCGGGACATCTCCTACGAGCAGTACTTC. This encodes CASSRTRDISYEQYF.

This clone was seen a few times. This sequence joins TRBV5-4 and TRBJ1-1; possibly TRBD1 for D (5 bases). CDR1 and CDR2 from the germline V gene are SGHNT and YYREEE (reference sequence). V gave up 0 bases and J gave up 6 bases, with 15 bases separating them. The length of the CDR3 is 15 residues. The DNA for the CDR3 is TGTGCCAGCAGCTTGGAAGGGGTCAGTAGGGCTGAAGCTTTCTTT. Amino acids: CASSLEGVSRAEAFF.

The chain joins TRBV5-1 to TRBJ2-3, with 9 positions matching TRBD1. The CDR3 covers 18 residues. Germline CDR1 and CDR2: SGHRS and YFSETQ. J was trimmed by 2 bases and V by 3 bases; bases with no gene match: 13. The CDR3 DNA reads TGCGCCAGCAGCTGGAAAAGCCCGGACAGGGGAAACACAGATACGCAGTATTTT. This translates into CASSWKSPDRGNTDTQYF.

This chain connects TRBV27 to TRBJ2-3; D is undetermined. CDR1 is MNHEY and CDR2 is SMNVEV in the germline V gene (reference sequence). V was clipped by 3 bases and J by 4 bases, with 11 bases between them. The CDR3 totals 14 residues. The CDR3: CASSFISKADTQYF. As DNA, the CDR3 is TGTGCCAGCAGTTTCATCTCTAAGGCAGATACGCAGTATTTT.

The gene calls are TRBV28 and TRBJ1-2; D might be TRBD1 (5 bases). In germline, CDR1 is MDHEN, CDR2 SYDVKM. Trimming pared 2 bases from V and 4 bases from J, leaving 8 bases between. The CDR3 extends over 13 amino acids. CDR3 amino acids: CASSLGTAYGYTF. Here the CDR3 DNA reads TGTGCCAGCAGTTTAGGGACTGCCTATGGCTACACCTTC.

This CDR3 is CASNQGGGTDTQYF. CDR3 coding DNA: TGTGCCAGCAACCAAGGGGGGGGTACGGATACGCAGTATTTT. The genes are TRBV28 and TRBJ2-3; weak D call: TRBD2 (7 bases). CDR1 is MDHEN and CDR2 is SYDVKM in the germline V gene. CDR3 length equals 14 residues. Trimming left V 7 bases short and J 6 bases short, with 17 bases between. The full variable domain, in which reference TRBV28 and TRBJ2-3 provide the parts outside the CDR3, is DVKVTQSSRYLVKRTGEKVFLECVQDMDHENMFWYRQDPGLGLRLIYFSYDVKMKEKGDIPEGYSVSREKKERFSLILESASTNQTSMYLCASNQGGGTDTQYFGPGTRLTVL.

This sequence joins TRBV25-1 and TRBJ1-2; D gene uncertain. The CDR3 totals 12 residues. Trimming took 6 bases from V and 3 from J, leaving 8 bases between them. Germline values: CDR1 MGHDK, CDR2 SYGVNS. As DNA, the CDR3 is TGTGCCAGCAGGGGGTCCGACTATGGCTACACCTTC. It yields the protein CASRGSDYGYTF.

J is TRBJ2-7 and V is TRBV27; 8 positions match TRBD1. Germline loops: CDR1 MNHEY, CDR2 SMNVEV (reference sequence). V lost 0 bases to trimming and J lost 1 base; unmatched junction nucleotides: 2. This CDR3 contains 15 residues. Here the CDR3 DNA reads TGTGCCAGCAGTTTATCGGGGACAGGTTCCTACGAGCAGTACTTC. Its protein is CASSLSGTGSYEQYF.

The rearrangement joins TRBV15 to TRBJ1-1; D remains unclear. The CDR3 is made up of 14 amino acids. V lost 0 bases and J 4 bases, leaving 9 bases between the germline ends. CDR1 is LNHNV and CDR2 is YYDKDF in the germline V gene (reference sequence). This CDR3 is CATSRDKLATEAFF. The CDR3 DNA reads TGTGCCACCAGCAGAGACAAGTTGGCCACTGAAGCTTTCTTT.

The chain has TRBV5-4 and TRBJ2-4; 7 bases fit TRBD2. The CDR3 spans 15 residues. Germline lookup yields CDR1 SGHNT and CDR2 YYREEE (reference sequence). The V segment lost 0 bases and the J segment 1 base; nucleotides outside the gene matches: 1. The DNA of the CDR3 is TGTGCCAGCAGCTTGGAAGCGGGGGCCAAAAACATTCAGTACTTC. It translates to CASSLEAGAKNIQYF.

The gene calls are TRBV29-1 and TRBJ1-5; D not certain. Trimming removed 0 bases from V and 7 bases from J, with 7 bases in between. Germline values: CDR1 SQVTM, CDR2 ANQGSEA. The CDR3 consists of 12 residues. The CDR3 spells CSVEDPGQPQHF. The CDR3 DNA follows: TGCAGCGTTGAAGATCCGGGACAGCCCCAGCATTTT.

The J gene is TRBJ2-1, the V gene TRBV27; TRBD1 matches 11 bases. Germline values: CDR1 MNHEY, CDR2 SMNVEV (reference sequence). V shed 5 bases, J shed 8 bases, and the junction held 11 bases outside the gene matches. The length of the CDR3 is 16 residues. In DNA form, the CDR3 reads TGTGCCAGCAGTACCCCGGGACAGGGGGTAAGTTATGAGCAGTTCTTC. This encodes CASSTPGQGVSYEQFF.

The chain couples TRBV7-8 to TRBJ2-7; TRBD2 aligns across 9 bases. The CDR3 spans 15 residues. The germline CDR1 and CDR2 sequences are SGHVS and FQNEAQ. Trimming took 1 base from V and 2 from J; bases not matched to a gene: 3. CDR3 amino acids: CASSLVPSGTYEQYF. The CDR3 DNA is TGTGCCAGCAGCTTAGTTCCTAGCGGGACCTACGAGCAGTACTTC.

The chain uses TRBV28 and TRBJ2-3; TRBD2 matches 11 bases. This CDR3 has 21 residues. Germline values: CDR1 MDHEN, CDR2 SYDVKM. Trimming removed 7 bases from V and 1 base from J; junction bases left unmatched: 22. CDR3 amino acids: CASKDFRFSLLAGDRTDTQYF. The CDR3, as DNA: TGTGCCAGCAAGGACTTCCGATTTAGTCTACTAGCGGGAGACCGCACAGATACGCAGTATTTT.

V and J are TRBV9 and TRBJ2-5; 9 bases are shared with TRBD2. V shed 0 bases, J shed 3 bases, and the junction held 9 bases outside the gene matches. Germline CDR1 and CDR2: SGDLS and YYNGEE. The CDR3 consists of 17 residues. Written as DNA, the CDR3 is TGTGCCAGCAGCGTAGATCCTAGCGGGGTAGGAAAAGAGACCCAGTACTTC. Its protein is CASSVDPSGVGKETQYF. Variable domain in full (rest from reference TRBV9 and TRBJ2-5): DSGVTQTPKHLITATGQRVTLRCSPRSGDLSVYWYQQSLDQGLQFLIQYYNGEERAKGNILERFSAQQFPDLHSELNLSSLELGDSALYFCASSVDPSGVGKETQYFGPGTRLLVL.

The chain joins TRBV9 to TRBJ1-1, with D possibly matching TRBD1 (6 bases). The germline V gene has CDR1 SGDLS and CDR2 YYNGEE. Trimming took 4 bases from V and 5 from J, leaving 18 bases between them. This CDR3 region has 15 residues. The CDR3 is CASSIRPEQGTEAFF. The CDR3 region has the DNA TGTGCCAGCAGCATCCGCCCAGAACAGGGAACTGAAGCTTTCTTT. Variable domain in full (rest from reference TRBV9 and TRBJ1-1): DSGVTQTPKHLITATGQRVTLRCSPRSGDLSVYWYQQSLDQGLQFLIQYYNGEERAKGNILERFSAQQFPDLHSELNLSSLELGDSALYFCASSIRPEQGTEAFFGQGTRLTVV.

The chain joins TRBV19 to TRBJ1-5; TRBD1 aligns across 12 bases. The germline gives CDR1 LNHDA, CDR2 SQIVND (reference sequence). The V gene end was trimmed by 6 bases and the J gene end by 2 bases; junction bases not matched to a gene: 8. This CDR3 comprises 17 residues. CDR3 in DNA: TGTGCCAGTAGGGCCGGGACAGGGGGCGTCGGCAATCAGCCCCAGCATTTT. It encodes CASRAGTGGVGNQPQHF.

The chain is built from TRBV25-1 and TRBJ2-5, with 10 bases aligning to TRBD2. CDR1 and CDR2 (germline): MGHDK, SYGVNS. The CDR3 runs 14 residues. V lost 2 bases, J lost 5 bases, and 2 bases stayed unmatched. The CDR3 nucleotides read TGTGCCAGCAGTGAAGTGGGACTAGCGGAGACCCAGTACTTC. It codes for CASSEVGLAETQYF. Full variable domain (rest looked up from reference TRBV25-1 and TRBJ2-5): EADIYQTPRYLVIGTGKKITLECSQTMGHDKMYWYQQDPGMELHLIHYSYGVNSTEKGDLSSESTVSRIRTEHFPLTLESARPSHTSQYLCASSEVGLAETQYFGPGTRLLVL.

J is TRBJ1-1 and V is TRBV19; maybe TRBD1 (6 bases). There are 16 residues in the CDR3. V was clipped by 7 bases and J by 1 base, with 19 bases between them. Germline lookup yields CDR1 LNHDA and CDR2 SQIVND (reference sequence). CDR3: CASKQGGPKTNTEAFF. The CDR3 DNA follows: TGTGCCAGTAAACAGGGAGGCCCTAAAACGAACACTGAAGCTTTCTTT.